These 10 T cell receptor beta chains originate from one sample sequenced in a study of blood T cell repertoires in COVID-19. This table comes from immunoSEQ multiplex PCR, and its TCRdb copy is limited to in-frame clones, with some not included. The repertoire holds 250,000 to 350,000 clones, with about 88% as singletons. Sequencing was carried out using peripheral blood. All receptors derive from a human donor with COVID-19, enrolled during active disease. The donor label of this sample is uncertain.

This clone showed up just once. J is TRBJ2-3 and V is TRBV18; D is perhaps TRBD2 (7 bases). The germline V and J ends were trimmed by 3 bases and 1 base, with 14 bases remaining between them. This CDR3 contains 16 residues. Germline V gene data show CDR1 as KGHSH and CDR2 as LQKENI. The CDR3 spells CASSPSGGGGTDTQYF. The CDR3 coding sequence is TGTGCCAGCTCACCTTCTGGAGGGGGGGGCACAGATACGCAGTATTTT.

The rearrangement links TRBV28 to TRBJ2-7, with D perhaps TRBD1 (5 bases). This CDR3 has 16 amino acids. The V and J ends lost 6 bases and 2 bases respectively, with 20 bases between them. Germline V lookup: CDR1 MDHEN, CDR2 SYDVKM. CDR3 nucleotides: TGTGCCAGCAGCCCTCCTCAGGGAACCACGCCCTACGAGCAGTACTTC. This encodes CASSPPQGTTPYEQYF.

This sequence joins TRBV3-1 (or the pseudogene TRBV3-2) and TRBJ2-7, with 11 bases fitting TRBD2. The CDR3 totals 15 residues. The V gene's germline CDR1 is LGHDT and CDR2 YNNKEL (reference sequence). J lost 2 bases, V lost 5 bases, and 5 bases had no gene match. The chain's CDR3 is CASSKGLAETYEQYF. In nucleotides, the CDR3 is TGTGCCAGCAGCAAGGGACTAGCGGAAACCTACGAGCAGTACTTC.

This clone was seen a few times. V and J are TRBV19 and TRBJ1-1; 8 bases map to TRBD1. Looked up from germline, CDR1 is LNHDA and CDR2 is SQIVND (reference sequence). The CDR3 is made up of 14 amino acids. The junction had 10 bases not matched to a gene; V was cut back by 9 bases and J by 4 bases. CDR3 in DNA: TGTGCCAGCGCCCAGACAGGGGCTCTCACTGAAGCTTTCTTT. Protein: CASAQTGALTEAFF.

The chain combines TRBV9 with TRBJ2-7; 7 bases are a match to TRBD1. The CDR3 runs 15 residues. J lost 2 bases, V lost 0 bases, and 5 bases had no gene match. Germline lookup yields CDR1 SGDLS and CDR2 YYNGEE. Written as DNA, the CDR3 is TGTGCCAGCAGCGTAGAGGGGGCGGAGGCCTACGAGCAGTACTTC. Protein product: CASSVEGAEAYEQYF. Filled out from reference TRBV9 and TRBJ2-7, the complete variable domain reads DSGVTQTPKHLITATGQRVTLRCSPRSGDLSVYWYQQSLDQGLQFLIQYYNGEERAKGNILERFSAQQFPDLHSELNLSSLELGDSALYFCASSVEGAEAYEQYFGPGTRLTVT.

The chain joins TRBV19 to TRBJ2-7; 11 bases map to TRBD1. Germline V gene sequence: CDR1 LNHDA, CDR2 SQIVND (reference sequence). V was pared by 6 bases and J by 0 bases, with 4 bases of the junction left unmatched. The CDR3 runs to 15 residues. The CDR3 loop reads CASSLGQGVSYEQYF. The CDR3, as DNA: TGTGCCAGTAGCCTGGGACAGGGGGTCTCCTACGAGCAGTACTTC.

This rearrangement joins TRBV18 to TRBJ1-1, with 9 bases aligning to TRBD1. After removal of 6 bases from V and 1 base from J, the junction contained 21 bases not matched to a gene. The germline CDR1 and CDR2 sequences are KGHSH and LQKENI. This CDR3 is 20 amino acids long. The CDR3 here is CASSPPAYTGGDLPNTEAFF. The DNA for the CDR3 is TGTGCCAGCTCGCCGCCGGCTTATACAGGGGGCGACCTCCCGAACACTGAAGCTTTCTTT.

This chain connects TRBV6-5 to TRBJ2-2, with 7 positions matching TRBD1. CDR3 length equals 14 residues. V dropped 6 bases and J dropped 5; count of bases not matched to a gene: 6. Germline V CDR1 and CDR2: MNHEY, SVGAGI. The CDR3 nucleotides are TGTGCCAGCAGGTGGACAGGCGGAACCGGGGAGCTGTTTTTT. Translated, it gives CASRWTGGTGELFF.

CDR3 nucleotides: TGTGCCAGCAGTGAAGCGAGGGCGGGGGAGTCCTACGAGCAGTACTTC. Protein product: CASSEARAGESYEQYF. J is TRBJ2-7 and V is TRBV6-1, with 7 positions matching TRBD2. The germline V gene has CDR1 MNHNS and CDR2 SASEGT. After removal of 0 bases from V and 1 base from J, the junction contained 6 bases not matched to a gene. This CDR3 is 16 amino acids long.

J is TRBJ1-3 and V is TRBV28; 8 bases map to TRBD1. V dropped 6 bases and J dropped 4; count of bases not matched to a gene: 5. There are 14 residues in the CDR3. Germline loops: CDR1 MDHEN, CDR2 SYDVKM. DNA for the CDR3: TGTGCCAGCAGCTCCAGGGGGCGCGGAAACACCATATATTTT. It is translated as CASSSRGRGNTIYF.